Listed below are T cell receptor beta chains from one sample, sequenced in a study of cytomegalovirus exposure and HLA in healthy donors. Libraries were prepared by immunoSEQ multiplex PCR; TCRdb keeps only in-frame clonotypes and omits some of them. The sample carries more than 140,000 clones, 64% recorded once. Specimen: PBMCs. The receptors were sampled from a woman aged 25-40 years in good health and CMV-seropositive. CDR3s include the opening cysteine and the closing phenylalanine or tryptophan. D genes are given only for firm matches. Size values are once, few and many counts, or a class for expanded clones, and some rows have none.

TRBD1	TRBV14	once	TRBJ2-7	TGTGCCAGCAGCCAAGATTTCTACGACAGGGGAGAATACGAGCAGTACTTC	CASSQDFYDRGEYEQYF
NA	TRBV28	NA	TRBJ2-5	TGTGCCAGCAGTTTGTACGCCCGGCGGGAGACCCAGTACTTC	CASSLYARRETQYF
NA	TRBV29-1	NA	TRBJ1-2	TGCAGCGTTGAAGATTCGGCGGGGCAAAGGAAGGGCTACACCTTC	CSVEDSAGQRKGYTF
NA	TRBV28	NA	TRBJ1-5	TGTGCCAGCAGACCAAGACTAGGGAGCAATCAGCCCCAGCATTTT	CASRPRLGSNQPQHF
NA	TRBV29-1	NA	TRBJ1-2	TGCAGCGCCGGGACTGAGTTCTATGGCTACACCTTC	CSAGTEFYGYTF
NA	TRBV5-1	NA	TRBJ1-2	TGCGCCAGCAGCTTGGGCAGGGTGAATGGCTACACCTTC	CASSLGRVNGYTF
TRBD1	TRBV11-2	NA	TRBJ1-1	TGTGCCAGCAGCCCTGCCCCAGGGGGACCTACTGAAGCTTTCTTC	CASSPAPGGPTEAFF
NA	TRBV5-1	few	TRBJ1-1	TGCGCCAGCAGCTTGGGGATGCCCTCGGGTGCTTTCTTT	CASSLGMPSGAFF
NA	TRBV6-1	few	TRBJ2-7	TGTGCCAGCGAAGAATTGATACAGGGCTACGAGCAGTACTTC	CASEELIQGYEQYF
NA	TRBV9	few	TRBJ2-1	TGTGCCAGCAGCGTAGATGTAAATGAGCAGTTCTTC	CASSVDVNEQFF
TRBD1	TRBV10-3	few	TRBJ2-7	TGTGCCAACTCAAGGGGGCCTCTGGAAGAGCAGTACTTC	CANSRGPLEEQYF
TRBD2	TRBV11-3	NA	TRBJ2-1	TGTGCCAGCAGCTTCTCTTTGGGACTAGCAAACCACAATGAGCAGTTCTTC	CASSFSLGLANHNEQFF
NA	TRBV9	few	TRBJ2-3	TGTGCCAGCAGCGTAGCTGATACGCAGTATTTT	CASSVADTQYF
NA	TRBV10-3	few	TRBJ2-7	TGTGCCATCAGTTCTCGGTACGAGCAGTACTTC	CAISSRYEQYF
NA	TRBV19	NA	TRBJ1-1	TGTGCCAGTACCCCAAGCCCGGGGGTAGACACTGAAGCTTTCTTT	CASTPSPGVDTEAFF
NA	TRBV11-3	NA	TRBJ1-4	TGTGCCAGCAATAGACACCGACTATGGGAAAAACTGTTTTTT	CASNRHRLWEKLFF
TRBD2	TRBV7-2	NA	TRBJ2-3	TGTGCCAGCAGCTTAGTAGGGTCGACAGCGGGAAACACAGATACGCAGTATTTT	CASSLVGSTAGNTDTQYF
NA	TRBV27	NA	TRBJ1-2	TGTGCCAGCAGGGACAGTTATGGCTACACCTTC	CASRDSYGYTF
TRBD2	TRBV5-1	NA	TRBJ2-3	TGCGCCAGCAGCTTAACTAGCGGGAACCCCCGAGGTAATACGCAGTATTTT	CASSLTSGNPRGNTQYF
TRBD2	TRBV25-1	NA	TRBJ2-2	TGTGCCAGCAGTGGAGGGACTAGCGGGACCGGGGAGCTGTTTTTT	CASSGGTSGTGELFF
TRBD1	TRBV9	NA	TRBJ1-3	TGTGCCAGCAGCACCCGGACAGGGGGCTTGGACACCATATATTTT	CASSTRTGGLDTIYF
NA	TRBV28	few	TRBJ1-5	TGTGCCAGCAGTTTATGGGCCCGGGCAGGGCAGCCCCAGCATTTT	CASSLWARAGQPQHF
NA	TRBV5-4	NA	TRBJ2-7	TGTGCCAGCAGCCGTCGGGACACTAACTCCTACGAGCAGTACTTC	CASSRRDTNSYEQYF
NA	TRBV5-8	few	TRBJ1-4	TGTGCCAGCAGCAAAGGGACGGGAGGGAATGAAAAACTGTTTTTT	CASSKGTGGNEKLFF
TRBD1	TRBV7-6	few	TRBJ2-6	TGTGCCAGCAGCTCATTACTACAGGGGGCGCTAATATCTGGGGCCAACGTCCTGACTTTC	CASSSLLQGALISGANVLTF
NA	TRBV19	NA	TRBJ1-5	TGTGCCAGTAGTATACAGGAAGATCAGCCCCAGCATTTT	CASSIQEDQPQHF
NA	TRBV29-1	few	TRBJ1-2	TGCAGCGCTGCTAATATACCTCGTCTGAACTATGGCTACACCTTC	CSAANIPRLNYGYTF
TRBD1	TRBV5-1	NA	TRBJ1-2	TGCGCCAGCAGCCCGGGGGGGACAGGGAGCTATGGCTACACCTTC	CASSPGGTGSYGYTF
TRBD2	TRBV10-3	NA	TRBJ2-1	TGTGCCATCACAGATAGCGGGAGGAATCTGAATGAGCAGTTCTTC	CAITDSGRNLNEQFF
NA	TRBV7-9	NA	TRBJ1-1	TGTGCCAGCAGCTATCCTACTGAGGAAGCTTTCTTT	CASSYPTEEAFF
NA	TRBV6-1	NA	TRBJ2-7	TGTGCCAGCAGTGAATTTCAGGAGCAGTACTTC	CASSEFQEQYF
NA	TRBV5-1	few	TRBJ2-3	TGCGCCAGCAGCTTGTCCGGGGTTAGTGGAGATACGCAGTATTTT	CASSLSGVSGDTQYF
NA	TRBV29-1	NA	TRBJ2-7	TGCAGCGTCCACGACGGGTACGAGCAGTACTTC	CSVHDGYEQYF
TRBD1	TRBV7-8	NA	TRBJ1-1	TGTGCCAGCAGCTCTAGAAAAGGGACAGGGGTGCGAACTGAAGCTTTCTTT	CASSSRKGTGVRTEAFF
NA	TRBV15	few	TRBJ1-5	TGTGCCACCAGCAGAGCAGGGAATAATCAGCCCCAGCATTTT	CATSRAGNNQPQHF
NA	TRBV6-1	NA	TRBJ1-1	TGTGCCAGCACTGCTACTGTGGGAGGTACTGAAGCTTTCTTT	CASTATVGGTEAFF
NA	TRBV9	NA	TRBJ1-3	TGTGCCAGCAGCGTAGGGAGCTCTGGAAACACCATATATTTT	CASSVGSSGNTIYF
NA	TRBV6-5	NA	TRBJ2-1	TGTGCCAGTTCCTTTCGGGGGAACTCCTACAATGAGCAGTTCTTC	CASSFRGNSYNEQFF
NA	TRBV7-2	NA	TRBJ2-4	TGTGCCAGCAGCTTAGCCCCGCGACTAAACATTCAGTACTTC	CASSLAPRLNIQYF
NA	TRBV5-6	few	TRBJ1-4	TGTGCCAGCAGCTGGAAACCGACAGCAGCTAATGAAAAACTGTTTTTT	CASSWKPTAANEKLFF
TRBD1	TRBV13	few	TRBJ1-2	TGTGCCAGCAGCTTAAGGGACAGGGAATATGGCTACACCTTC	CASSLRDREYGYTF
NA	TRBV7-9	once	TRBJ2-7	TGTGCCAGCAGCTCTGACAGTCACTACGAGCAGTACTTC	CASSSDSHYEQYF
NA	TRBV5-6	NA	TRBJ2-7	TGTGCCAGCAGCTTGGGGCGGACATCAGGGCAGTACTTC	CASSLGRTSGQYF
NA	TRBV7-9	NA	TRBJ1-6	TGTGCCAGCAGCCTTGGACCAGGGGATTCACCCCTCCACTTT	CASSLGPGDSPLHF
NA	TRBV5-1	NA	TRBJ1-2	TGCGCCAGCAGCGCAACACCTAACTATGGCTACACCTTC	CASSATPNYGYTF
NA	TRBV4-2	NA	TRBJ2-5	TGTGCCAGCAGCCAAGAGCGTTTTGAGACCCAGTACTTC	CASSQERFETQYF
TRBD2	TRBV29-1	NA	TRBJ2-3	TGCAGCACCCGACTAGCGGGAGCCACAGATACGCAGTATTTT	CSTRLAGATDTQYF
NA	TRBV14	once	TRBJ1-1	TGTGCCAGCGAGCCCAAGATGAACACTGAAGCTTTCTTT	CASEPKMNTEAFF
NA	TRBV4-1	once	TRBJ2-7	TGCGCCAGCAGCCCACTCCAGGGCTCTACCTACGAGCAGTACTTC	CASSPLQGSTYEQYF
TRBD1	TRBV5-1	NA	TRBJ2-7	TGCGCCAGCAGCCCTGGCGACAGGGCCTCCTACGAGCAGTACTTC	CASSPGDRASYEQYF
NA	TRBV7-9	once	TRBJ2-1	TGTGCCAGCGCCTCTGGGGCCCGGGTTTCCTACAATGAGCAGTTCTTC	CASASGARVSYNEQFF
NA	TRBV28	NA	TRBJ2-5	TGTGCCAGCAGTTCGAGAGAGACCCAGTACTTC	CASSSRETQYF
TRBD1	TRBV9	few	TRBJ2-1	TGTGCCAGCAGCGTCCCGGGACAGAAAAACAATGAGCAGTTCTTC	CASSVPGQKNNEQFF
NA	TRBV7-8	NA	TRBJ1-2	TGTGCCAGCAGCCGCGACATAAACTATGGCTACACCTTC	CASSRDINYGYTF